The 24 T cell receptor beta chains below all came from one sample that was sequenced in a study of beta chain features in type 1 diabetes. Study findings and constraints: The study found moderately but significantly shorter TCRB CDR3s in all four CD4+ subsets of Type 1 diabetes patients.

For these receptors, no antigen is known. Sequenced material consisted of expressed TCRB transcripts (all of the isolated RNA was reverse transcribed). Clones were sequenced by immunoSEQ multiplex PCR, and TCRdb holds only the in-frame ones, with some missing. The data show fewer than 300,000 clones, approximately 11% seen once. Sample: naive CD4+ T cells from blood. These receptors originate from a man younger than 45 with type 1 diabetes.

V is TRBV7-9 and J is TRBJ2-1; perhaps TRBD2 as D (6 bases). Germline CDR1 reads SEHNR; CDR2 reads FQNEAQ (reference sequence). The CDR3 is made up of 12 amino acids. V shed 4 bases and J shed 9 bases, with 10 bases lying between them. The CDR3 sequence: CASSSWEAEQFF. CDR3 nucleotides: TGTGCCAGCAGCTCCTGGGAGGCTGAGCAGTTCTTC.

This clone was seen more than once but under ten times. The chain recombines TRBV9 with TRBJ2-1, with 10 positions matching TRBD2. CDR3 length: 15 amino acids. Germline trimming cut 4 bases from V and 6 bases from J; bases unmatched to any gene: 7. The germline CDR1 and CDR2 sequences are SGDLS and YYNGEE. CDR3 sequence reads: CASSPQRGGANEQFF. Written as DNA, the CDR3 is TGTGCCAGCAGCCCTCAGCGGGGGGGAGCCAATGAGCAGTTCTTC.

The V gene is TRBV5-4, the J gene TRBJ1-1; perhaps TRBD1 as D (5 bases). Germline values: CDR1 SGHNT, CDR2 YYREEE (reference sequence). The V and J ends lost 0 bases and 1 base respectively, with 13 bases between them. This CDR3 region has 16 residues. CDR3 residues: CASSLGTQVGNTEAFF. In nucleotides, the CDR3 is TGTGCCAGCAGCTTGGGGACACAGGTCGGGAACACTGAAGCTTTCTTT.

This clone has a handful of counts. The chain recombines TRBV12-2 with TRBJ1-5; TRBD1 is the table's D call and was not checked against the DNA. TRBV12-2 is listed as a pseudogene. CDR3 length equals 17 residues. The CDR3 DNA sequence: TGTGCAAGTCGCTACTTTAACCAGGGGGCGTCTTCGAAGCCCCAGCATTTT. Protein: CASRYFNQGASSKPQHF.

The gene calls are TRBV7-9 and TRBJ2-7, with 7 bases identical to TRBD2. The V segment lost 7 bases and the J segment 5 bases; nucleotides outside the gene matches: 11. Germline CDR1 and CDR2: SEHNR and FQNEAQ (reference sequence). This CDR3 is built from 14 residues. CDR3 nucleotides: TGTGCCAGCAACCAGCGGGGTTTTGGCAACGAGCAGTACTTC. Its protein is CASNQRGFGNEQYF. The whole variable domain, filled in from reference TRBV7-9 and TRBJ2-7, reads DTGVSQNPRHKITKRGQNVTFRCDPISEHNRLYWYRQTLGQGPEFLTYFQNEAQLEKSRLLSDRFSAERPKGSFSTLEIQRTEQGDSAMYLCASNQRGFGNEQYFGPGTRLTVT.

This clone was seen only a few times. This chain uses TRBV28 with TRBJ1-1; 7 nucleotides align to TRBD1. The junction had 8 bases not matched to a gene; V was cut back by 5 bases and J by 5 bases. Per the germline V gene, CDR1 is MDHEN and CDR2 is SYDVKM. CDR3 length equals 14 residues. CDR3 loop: CASSMTGMGTEAFF. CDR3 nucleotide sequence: TGTGCCAGCAGTATGACAGGGATGGGAACTGAAGCTTTCTTT.

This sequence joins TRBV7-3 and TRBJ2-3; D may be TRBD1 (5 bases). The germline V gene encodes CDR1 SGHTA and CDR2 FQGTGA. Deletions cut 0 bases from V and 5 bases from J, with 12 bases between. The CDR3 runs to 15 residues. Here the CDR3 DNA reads TGTGCCAGCAGCTTAACCCCCGCAGGGTTAGATACGCAGTATTTT. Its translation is CASSLTPAGLDTQYF.

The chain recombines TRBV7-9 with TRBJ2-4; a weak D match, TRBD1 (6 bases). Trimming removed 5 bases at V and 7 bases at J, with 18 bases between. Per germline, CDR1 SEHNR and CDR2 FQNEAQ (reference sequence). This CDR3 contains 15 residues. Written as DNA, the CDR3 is TGTGCCAGCAGCCTCCAAGGACAGCCATATAACATTCAGTACTTC. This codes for CASSLQGQPYNIQYF. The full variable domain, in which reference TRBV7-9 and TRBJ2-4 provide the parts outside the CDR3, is DTGVSQNPRHKITKRGQNVTFRCDPISEHNRLYWYRQTLGQGPEFLTYFQNEAQLEKSRLLSDRFSAERPKGSFSTLEIQRTEQGDSAMYLCASSLQGQPYNIQYFGAGTRLSVL.

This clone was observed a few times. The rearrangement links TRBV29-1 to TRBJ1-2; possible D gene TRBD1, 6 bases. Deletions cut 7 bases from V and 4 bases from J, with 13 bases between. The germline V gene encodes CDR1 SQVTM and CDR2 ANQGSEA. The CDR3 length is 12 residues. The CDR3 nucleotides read TGCAGCGCTGCAGGGGAGGGCTATGGCTACACCTTC. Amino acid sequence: CSAAGEGYGYTF.

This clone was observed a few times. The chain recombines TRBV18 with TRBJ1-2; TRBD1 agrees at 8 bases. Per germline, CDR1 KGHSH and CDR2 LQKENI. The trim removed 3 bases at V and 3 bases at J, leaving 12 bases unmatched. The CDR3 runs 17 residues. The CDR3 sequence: CASSPLASMDRDYGYTF. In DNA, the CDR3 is TGTGCCAGCTCACCGTTGGCCTCAATGGACAGGGACTATGGCTACACCTTC.

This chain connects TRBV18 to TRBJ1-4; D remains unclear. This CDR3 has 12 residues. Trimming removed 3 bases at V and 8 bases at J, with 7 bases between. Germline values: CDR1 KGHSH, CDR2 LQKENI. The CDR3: CASSPGGEKLFF. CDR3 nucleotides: TGTGCCAGCTCACCTGGAGGCGAAAAACTGTTTTTT.

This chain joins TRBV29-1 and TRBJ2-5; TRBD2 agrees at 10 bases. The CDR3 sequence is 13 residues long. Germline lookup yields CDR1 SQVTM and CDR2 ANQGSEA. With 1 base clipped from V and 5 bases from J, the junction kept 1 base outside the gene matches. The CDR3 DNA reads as TGCAGCGTTGAAGCACTAGCGGGGGAGACCCAGTACTTC. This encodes CSVEALAGETQYF. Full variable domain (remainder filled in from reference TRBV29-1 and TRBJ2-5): SAVISQKPSRDICQRGTSLTIQCQVDSQVTMMFWYRQQPGQSLTLIATANQGSEATYESGFVIDKFPISRPNLTFSTLTVSNMSPEDSSIYLCSVEALAGETQYFGPGTRLLVL.

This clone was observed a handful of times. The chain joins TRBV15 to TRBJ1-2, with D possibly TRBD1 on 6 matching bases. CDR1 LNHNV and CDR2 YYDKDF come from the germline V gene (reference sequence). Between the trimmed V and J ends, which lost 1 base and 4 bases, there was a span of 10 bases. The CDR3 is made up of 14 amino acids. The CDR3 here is CATSRGRGAYGYTF. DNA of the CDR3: TGTGCCACCAGCAGAGGACGGGGGGCCTATGGCTACACCTTC. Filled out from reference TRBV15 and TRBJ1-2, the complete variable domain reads DAMVIQNPRYQVTQFGKPVTLSCSQTLNHNVMYWYQQKSSQAPKLLFHYYDKDFNNEADTPDNFQSRRPNTSFCFLDIRSPGLGDTAMYLCATSRGRGAYGYTFGSGTRLTVV.

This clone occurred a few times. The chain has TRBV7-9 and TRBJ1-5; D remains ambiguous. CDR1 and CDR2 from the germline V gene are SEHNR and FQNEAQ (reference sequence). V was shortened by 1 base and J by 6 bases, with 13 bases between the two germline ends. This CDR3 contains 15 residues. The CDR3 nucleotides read TGTGCCAGCAGCTTAGGCGTAGGGAGGATTCAGCCCCAGCATTTT. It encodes CASSLGVGRIQPQHF.

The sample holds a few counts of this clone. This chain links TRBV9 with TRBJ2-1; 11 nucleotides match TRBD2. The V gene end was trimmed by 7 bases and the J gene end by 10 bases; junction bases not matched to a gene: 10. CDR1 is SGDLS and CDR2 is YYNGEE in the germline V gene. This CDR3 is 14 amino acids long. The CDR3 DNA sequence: TGTGCCAGCGGGGGACTAGCGGATCCTTCGGAGCAGTTCTTC. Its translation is CASGGLADPSEQFF.

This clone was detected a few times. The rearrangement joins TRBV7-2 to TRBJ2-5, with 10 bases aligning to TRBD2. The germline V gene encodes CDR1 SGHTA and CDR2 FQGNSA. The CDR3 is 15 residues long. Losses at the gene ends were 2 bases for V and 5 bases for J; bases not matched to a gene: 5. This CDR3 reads CASSLSGGALETQYF. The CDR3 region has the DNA TGTGCCAGCAGCTTAAGCGGGGGGGCCCTGGAGACCCAGTACTTC.

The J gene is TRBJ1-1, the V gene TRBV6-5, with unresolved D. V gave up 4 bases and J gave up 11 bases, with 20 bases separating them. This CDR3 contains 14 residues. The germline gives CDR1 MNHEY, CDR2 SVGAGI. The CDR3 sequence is CASSSDPGSIRAFF. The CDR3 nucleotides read TGTGCCAGCAGTTCCGATCCAGGCTCCATTCGGGCTTTCTTT.

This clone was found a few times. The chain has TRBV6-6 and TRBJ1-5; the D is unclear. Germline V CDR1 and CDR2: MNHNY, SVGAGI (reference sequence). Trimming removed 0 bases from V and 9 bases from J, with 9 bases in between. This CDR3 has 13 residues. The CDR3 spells CASSYSVGRPQHF. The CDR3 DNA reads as TGTGCCAGCAGTTACTCGGTTGGGAGGCCCCAGCATTTT.

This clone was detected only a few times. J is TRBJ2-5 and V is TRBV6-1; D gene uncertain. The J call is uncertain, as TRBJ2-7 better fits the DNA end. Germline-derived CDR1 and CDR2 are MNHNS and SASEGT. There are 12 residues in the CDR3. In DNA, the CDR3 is TGTGCCAGCAGTGAAGTGGGCTACGAGCAGTACTTC. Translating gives CASSEVGYEQYF.

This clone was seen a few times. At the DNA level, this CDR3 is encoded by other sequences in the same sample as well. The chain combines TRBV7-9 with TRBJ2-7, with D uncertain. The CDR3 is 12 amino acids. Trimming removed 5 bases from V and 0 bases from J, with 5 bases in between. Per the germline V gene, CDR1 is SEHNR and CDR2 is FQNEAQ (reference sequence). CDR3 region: CASSPSSYEQYF. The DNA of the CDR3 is TGTGCCAGCAGCCCGAGCTCCTACGAGCAGTACTTC. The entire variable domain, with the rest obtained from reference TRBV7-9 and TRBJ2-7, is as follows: DTGVSQNPRHKITKRGQNVTFRCDPISEHNRLYWYRQTLGQGPEFLTYFQNEAQLEKSRLLSDRFSAERPKGSFSTLEIQRTEQGDSAMYLCASSPSSYEQYFGPGTRLTVT.

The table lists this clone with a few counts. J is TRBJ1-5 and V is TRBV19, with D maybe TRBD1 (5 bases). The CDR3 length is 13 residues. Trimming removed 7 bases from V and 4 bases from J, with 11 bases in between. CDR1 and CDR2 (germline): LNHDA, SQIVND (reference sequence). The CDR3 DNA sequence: TGTGCCAGTACTGGGCAGGGAAATCAGCCCCAGCATTTT. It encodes CASTGQGNQPQHF.

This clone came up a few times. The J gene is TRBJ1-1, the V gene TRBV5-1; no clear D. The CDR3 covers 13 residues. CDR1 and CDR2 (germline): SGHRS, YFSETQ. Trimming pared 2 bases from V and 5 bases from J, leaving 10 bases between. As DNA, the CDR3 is TGCGCCAGCAGCTTCGAGGGTTTTACTGAAGCTTTCTTT. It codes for CASSFEGFTEAFF.

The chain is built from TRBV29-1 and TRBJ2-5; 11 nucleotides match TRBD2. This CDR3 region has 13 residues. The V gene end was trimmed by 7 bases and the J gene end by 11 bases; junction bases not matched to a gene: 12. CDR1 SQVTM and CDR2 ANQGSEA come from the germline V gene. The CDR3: CSASTSGAGEQYF. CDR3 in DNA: TGCAGCGCCTCGACTAGCGGGGCGGGGGAGCAGTACTTC. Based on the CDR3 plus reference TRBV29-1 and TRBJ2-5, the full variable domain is SAVISQKPSRDICQRGTSLTIQCQVDSQVTMMFWYRQQPGQSLTLIATANQGSEATYESGFVIDKFPISRPNLTFSTLTVSNMSPEDSSIYLCSASTSGAGEQYFGPGTRLLVL.

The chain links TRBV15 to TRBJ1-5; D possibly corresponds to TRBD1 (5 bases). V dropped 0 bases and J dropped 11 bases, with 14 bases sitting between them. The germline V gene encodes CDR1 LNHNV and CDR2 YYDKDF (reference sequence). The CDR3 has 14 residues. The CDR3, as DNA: TGTGCCACCAGCAGAGATAGCAAGGGGCGGTCCCAGCATTTT. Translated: CATSRDSKGRSQHF. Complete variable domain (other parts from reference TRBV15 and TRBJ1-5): DAMVIQNPRYQVTQFGKPVTLSCSQTLNHNVMYWYQQKSSQAPKLLFHYYDKDFNNEADTPDNFQSRRPNTSFCFLDIRSPGLGDTAMYLCATSRDSKGRSQHFGDGTRLSIL.